The 29 T cell receptor beta chains reported below all come from one sample, sequenced in a study of CD8+ T cells in alopecia areata. Sequencing relied on a cDNA template that was reverse transcribed from extracted RNA. Some clones are missing from TCRdb's copy, which holds only in-frame ones; the method was immunoSEQ multiplex PCR. The sample has 100,000 to 150,000 clones; 55% to 80% are singletons. Sequencing used CD4+ T cells sorted from blood. Receptor source: a human donor in good health.

This chain connects TRBV29-1 to TRBJ1-1; possibly TRBD1 for D (5 bases). V was clipped by 5 bases and J by 0 bases, with 13 bases between them. CDR1 and CDR2 from the germline V gene are SQVTM and ANQGSEA. This CDR3 comprises 14 residues. As DNA, the CDR3 is TGCAGCGTTACTCAGGGCACCCTGAACACTGAAGCTTTCTTT. This sequence encodes CSVTQGTLNTEAFF.

This clone turned up a few times. The V and J genes are TRBV5-1 and TRBJ2-3; D remains ambiguous. The germline CDR1 and CDR2 sequences are SGHRS and YFSETQ. This CDR3 spans 12 amino acids. V shed 3 bases and J shed 6 bases, with 8 bases lying between them. CDR3 nucleotide sequence: TGCGCCAGCAGCTCCTCCATCGATACGCAGTATTTT. Amino acid sequence: CASSSSIDTQYF.

The genes are TRBV11-3 and TRBJ2-5; 8 bases are a match to TRBD2. The CDR3 runs to 13 residues. The ends lost 9 bases at V and 5 bases at J; junction bases unmatched: 8. In germline, CDR1 is SGHNT, CDR2 YENEEA. The chain's CDR3 is CARKSGGVETQYF. Here the CDR3 DNA reads TGTGCCAGGAAGAGCGGGGGAGTGGAGACCCAGTACTTC.

The J gene is TRBJ2-7, the V gene TRBV5-6; 7 bases match TRBD1. This CDR3 has 14 amino acids. CDR1 and CDR2 from the germline V gene are SGHDT and YYEEEE. V lost 3 bases to trimming and J lost 3 bases; unmatched junction nucleotides: 6. The CDR3 is CASSSWAGGYEQYF. As DNA, the CDR3 is TGTGCCAGCAGCTCCTGGGCAGGGGGCTACGAGCAGTACTTC. The variable domain in full, completed from reference TRBV5-6 and TRBJ2-7, reads DAGVTQSPTHLIKTRGQQVTLRCSPKSGHDTVSWYQQALGQGPQFIFQYYEEEERQRGNFPDRFSGHQFPNYSSELNVNALLLGDSALYLCASSSWAGGYEQYFGPGTRLTVT.

This clone has a handful of counts. V and J are TRBV30 and TRBJ2-3; 10 nucleotides line up with TRBD2. CDR1 is GTSNPN, CDR2 SVGIG, per germline (reference sequence). The J segment lost 2 bases and the V segment lost 0 bases, leaving 5 bases of the junction unmatched. The CDR3 extends over 16 amino acids. The CDR3 nucleotides read TGTGCCTGGAGTGTGTGGAGCGGGGGGGCCACAGATACGCAGTATTTT. Its translation is CAWSVWSGGATDTQYF.

The rearrangement joins TRBV29-1 to TRBJ1-1; D might be TRBD1 (5 bases). The CDR3 is 12 amino acids. The germline V and J ends were trimmed by 6 bases and 4 bases, with 12 bases remaining between them. The V gene's germline CDR1 is SQVTM and CDR2 ANQGSEA. The CDR3 DNA is TGCAGCGTATCTCGGGGCCGCACTGAAGCTTTCTTT. Protein: CSVSRGRTEAFF.

This clone occurred once. This chain links TRBV29-1 with TRBJ1-4; 10 bases map to TRBD1. CDR3 length: 13 amino acids. V shed 7 bases and J 7 bases; nucleotides not matched to a gene: 6. The germline V gene encodes CDR1 SQVTM and CDR2 ANQGSEA. CDR3 sequence (DNA): TGCAGCGCCCCGGACAGGGGGACTGAAAAACTGTTTTTT. As protein: CSAPDRGTEKLFF.

The V call is TRBV5-1, the J call TRBJ2-1; 9 bases line up with TRBD1. V was pared by 1 base and J by 4 bases, with 3 bases of the junction left unmatched. CDR1 and CDR2 (germline): SGHRS, YFSETQ. This CDR3 spans 15 amino acids. In DNA form, the CDR3 reads TGCGCCAGCAGCTTGTTGGGACAGGGTTACAATGAGCAGTTCTTC. It yields the protein CASSLLGQGYNEQFF.

The CDR3 nucleotides read TGCGCCAGCAGCCGAGAGGACAGTTCCTACGAGCAGTACTTC. Amino acids: CASSREDSSYEQYF. V is TRBV4-1 and J is TRBJ2-7, with D perhaps TRBD1 (6 bases). The ends were cut back, 4 bases at V and 1 base at J, with 11 bases in the middle. The CDR3 contains 14 residues. Looked up from germline, CDR1 is MGHRA and CDR2 is YSYEKL.

J is TRBJ2-3 and V is TRBV6-1, with D unresolved. Germline V lookup: CDR1 MNHNS, CDR2 SASEGT. This CDR3 contains 13 residues. V was pared by 6 bases and J by 1 base, with 8 bases between. CDR3 DNA sequence: TGTGCCAGCAGAGTGGGTGGCACAGATACGCAGTATTTT. Protein: CASRVGGTDTQYF.

V is TRBV30 and J is TRBJ2-5; D gene unclear. The CDR3 runs to 13 residues. Per the germline V gene, CDR1 is GTSNPN and CDR2 is SVGIG (reference sequence). With 0 bases removed from V and 4 bases from J, the gap between germline ends came to 9 bases. DNA of the CDR3: TGTGCCTGGAGTGTAGAAGCGACAGAGACCCAGTACTTC. It yields the protein CAWSVEATETQYF.

This clone has only a few counts. This chain uses TRBV29-1 with TRBJ1-1; D not resolved. The CDR3 is 15 residues long. CDR1 and CDR2 (germline): SQVTM, ANQGSEA. V lost 6 bases to trimming and J lost 1 base, with 18 bases between them. In nucleotides, the CDR3 is TGCAGCGTCGAGGCTGATGGCCACCCGAACACTGAAGCTTTCTTT. As protein: CSVEADGHPNTEAFF.

The gene calls are TRBV9 and TRBJ2-3, with 8 bases aligning to TRBD1. Germline values: CDR1 SGDLS, CDR2 YYNGEE. This CDR3 spans 16 amino acids. The ends lost 3 bases at V and 2 bases at J; junction bases unmatched: 8. The CDR3 spells CASSARTGKDTDTQYF. DNA of the CDR3: TGTGCCAGCAGCGCCCGGACAGGGAAGGACACAGATACGCAGTATTTT.

This clone was counted many times. V is TRBV15 and J is TRBJ2-3; D is uncertain. The V gene lost 4 bases and the J gene lost 6 bases, with 8 bases spanning the gap. Germline V gives CDR1 LNHNV, CDR2 YYDKDF (reference sequence). The CDR3 consists of 12 residues. CDR3 loop: CATSTNADTQYF. The CDR3 region has the DNA TGTGCCACCAGCACCAACGCCGATACGCAGTATTTT.

The chain combines TRBV4-1 with TRBJ2-7; TRBD1 matches 9 bases. This CDR3 comprises 14 residues. The germline V gene has CDR1 MGHRA and CDR2 YSYEKL. Trimming at V came to 4 bases and at J to 4 bases, leaving 5 bases not matched to a gene. As DNA, the CDR3 is TGCGCCAGCAGCCCTCCGGGACAGGGTTACGAGCAGTACTTC. Residues: CASSPPGQGYEQYF.

V is TRBV5-6 and J is TRBJ2-5; 7 bases agree with TRBD1. The CDR3 sequence is 13 residues long. The germline CDR1 and CDR2 sequences are SGHDT and YYEEEE. V gave up 6 bases and J gave up 2 bases; unmatched junction bases: 4. The CDR3 loop reads CASNRQGQETQYF. The CDR3 DNA reads as TGTGCCAGCAACCGACAGGGTCAAGAGACCCAGTACTTC. Using reference TRBV5-6 and TRBJ2-5 for the parts outside the CDR3, the full variable domain is DAGVTQSPTHLIKTRGQQVTLRCSPKSGHDTVSWYQQALGQGPQFIFQYYEEEERQRGNFPDRFSGHQFPNYSSELNVNALLLGDSALYLCASNRQGQETQYFGPGTRLLVL.

This clone turned up a few times. This chain links TRBV5-6 with TRBJ1-4; possible D gene TRBD1, 5 bases. Germline V CDR1 and CDR2: SGHDT, YYEEEE. V lost 2 bases and J lost 1, with 12 bases in between. This CDR3 has 16 amino acids. The CDR3 nucleotides are TGTGCCAGCAGCTTTTTCGACAGAAGAACTAATGAAAAACTGTTTTTT. Translating gives CASSFFDRRTNEKLFF. Drawing the rest from reference TRBV5-6 and TRBJ1-4, the complete variable domain is DAGVTQSPTHLIKTRGQQVTLRCSPKSGHDTVSWYQQALGQGPQFIFQYYEEEERQRGNFPDRFSGHQFPNYSSELNVNALLLGDSALYLCASSFFDRRTNEKLFFGSGTQLSVL.

The chain employs TRBV28 and TRBJ2-1, with D uncertain. The CDR3 has 11 residues. Germline lookup yields CDR1 MDHEN and CDR2 SYDVKM. V was pared by 7 bases and J by 8 bases, with 9 bases between. CDR3 sequence (DNA): TGTGCCAGCAACGTAGAGTATGAGCAGTTCTTC. Translating gives CASNVEYEQFF. Full variable domain (remainder filled in from reference TRBV28 and TRBJ2-1): DVKVTQSSRYLVKRTGEKVFLECVQDMDHENMFWYRQDPGLGLRLIYFSYDVKMKEKGDIPEGYSVSREKKERFSLILESASTNQTSMYLCASNVEYEQFFGPGTRLTVL.

This clone occurred once. V and J are TRBV2 and TRBJ1-5; D possibly corresponds to TRBD1 (6 bases). This CDR3 contains 13 residues. V was pared by 5 bases and J by 4 bases, with 9 bases between. Germline V lookup: CDR1 SNHLY, CDR2 FYNNEI. The CDR3 nucleotides are TGTGCCAGCAGTAGGCAGGGGAATCAGCCCCAGCATTTT. This sequence encodes CASSRQGNQPQHF.

V is TRBV30 and J is TRBJ1-2; 8 nucleotides line up with TRBD1. This CDR3 is built from 13 residues. V was clipped by 4 bases and J by 6 bases; unmatched bases: 7. Germline V gene sequence: CDR1 GTSNPN, CDR2 SVGIG (reference sequence). The CDR3 is CAWKLQGADGYTF. The CDR3, as DNA: TGTGCCTGGAAATTGCAGGGGGCGGATGGCTACACCTTC.

V usage is TRBV5-1 and J usage is TRBJ1-2; no firm D call. Germline V CDR1 and CDR2: SGHRS, YFSETQ. This CDR3 is 14 amino acids long. V shed 0 bases and J shed 2 bases, with 8 bases lying between them. The CDR3 DNA reads as TGCGCCAGCAGCTTGGCCGACTGGAACTATGGCTACACCTTC. It yields the protein CASSLADWNYGYTF.

As concerns this clone: A read error may produce the germline difference seen at one junction end. This chain joins TRBV11-3 and TRBJ2-2; D ambiguous. The germline gives CDR1 SGHNT, CDR2 YENEEA. CDR3 length: 14 residues. This CDR3 reads CASSIEPSTGELFF. The CDR3 nucleotides read TGTGCCAGCAGCATAGAGCCGAGTACCGGGGAGCTGTTTTTT.

The sample holds one count of this clone. The CDR3 reads CACLLTAEANVLTF. Here the CDR3 DNA reads TGTGCCTGCTTATTGACCGCGGAGGCCAACGTCCTGACTTTC. The rearrangement uses TRBV30 and TRBJ2-6; D remains unclear. Trimming pared 6 bases from V and 6 bases from J, leaving 15 bases between. The CDR3 extends over 14 amino acids. Germline CDR1 GTSNPN, CDR2 SVGIG (reference sequence).

Written as DNA, the CDR3 is TGCGCCAGCAGCCTAGGGACAGGACTCTACAATGAGCAGTTCTTC. Translating gives CASSLGTGLYNEQFF. This chain uses TRBV5-1 with TRBJ2-1; 8 nucleotides agree with TRBD1. Per germline, CDR1 SGHRS and CDR2 YFSETQ. V trimming: 4 bases; J trimming: 3 bases; junction bases outside the gene matches: 6. The CDR3 is 15 residues long. Full variable domain (rest looked up from reference TRBV5-1 and TRBJ2-1): KAGVTQTPRYLIKTRGQQVTLSCSPISGHRSVSWYQQTPGQGLQFLFEYFSETQRNKGNFPGRFSGRQFSNSRSEMNVSTLELGDSALYLCASSLGTGLYNEQFFGPGTRLTVL.

V gene TRBV7-2 combines with J gene TRBJ2-1; TRBD2 matches 7 bases. The CDR3 totals 15 residues. Germline V gene lookup returns CDR1 SGHTA and CDR2 FQGNSA. The trim removed 1 base at V and 0 bases at J, leaving 0 bases unmatched. CDR3: CASSLGGGSYNEQFF. The CDR3, as DNA: TGTGCCAGCAGCTTAGGCGGGGGCTCCTACAATGAGCAGTTCTTC.

The chain is built from TRBV7-2 and TRBJ2-7; TRBD2 aligns across 8 bases. V shed 5 bases and J 3 bases; nucleotides not matched to a gene: 6. The CDR3 consists of 14 residues. Germline CDR1 reads SGHTA; CDR2 reads FQGNSA. The CDR3 sequence is CASSRGGGFYEQYF. Here the CDR3 DNA reads TGTGCCAGCAGCCGGGGGGGCGGGTTCTACGAGCAGTACTTC.

This clone was counted between two and nine times. The chain couples TRBV29-1 to TRBJ2-2; D gene uncertain. The CDR3 has 14 residues. Trimming left V 3 bases short and J 1 base short, with 9 bases between. Germline V gene lookup returns CDR1 SQVTM and CDR2 ANQGSEA. CDR3 in DNA: TGCAGCGTTGATAATAGGCTGAACACCGGGGAGCTGTTTTTT. Protein sequence: CSVDNRLNTGELFF.

This clone has a handful of counts. This chain links TRBV2 with TRBJ2-6; D not resolved. CDR3 length equals 16 residues. Trimming removed 2 bases from V and 0 bases from J, with 8 bases in between. In germline, CDR1 is SNHLY, CDR2 FYNNEI. In nucleotides, the CDR3 is TGTGCCAGCAGTGAACTACAGCCCTCTGGGGCCAACGTCCTGACTTTC. As protein: CASSELQPSGANVLTF.

This clone was counted only a few times. The rearrangement joins TRBV6-5 to TRBJ2-3; D ambiguous. Trimming cost V 5 bases and J 2 bases, with 5 bases left between them. Germline assignment: CDR1 MNHEY and CDR2 SVGAGI. There are 12 residues in the CDR3. The CDR3 spells CASSPNTDTQYF. In nucleotides, the CDR3 is TGTGCCAGCAGTCCAAACACAGATACGCAGTATTTT.